A single sample is the source of the 8 T cell receptor beta chains below, sequenced in a study of glioma-infiltrating T cells. The iRepertoire nested amplicon-rescue multiplex PCR amplified TCR alpha and beta CDR3s from RNA. TCRdb reprocessed the multiplex PCR reads with MiXCR, giving one entry per CDR3 protein. This table has 150,000 or so distinct CDR3 sequences, roughly 43% appearing once. Sequences were obtained from glioma tissue, nonneoplastic brain tissue, or PBMCs (not recorded which). Receptors were obtained from a human donor with low-grade glioma or glioblastoma, undergoing nonglioma brain surgery, or in good health (not recorded which).

V and J are TRBV3-1 and TRBJ2-7, with no clear D. The V gene lost 6 bases and the J gene lost 3 bases, with 15 bases spanning the gap. CDR3 length: 14 residues. Germline V lookup: CDR1 LGHDT, CDR2 YNNKEL (reference sequence). CDR3 loop: CASSLSGTSYEQYF. The CDR3 bases are TGTGCCAGCAGTCTTTCGGGCACGAGCTACGAGCAGTACTTC.

The rearrangement links TRBV19 to TRBJ2-3, with D perhaps TRBD2 (7 bases). This CDR3 has 15 residues. Germline V gene sequence: CDR1 LNHDA, CDR2 SQIVND (reference sequence). V lost 5 bases and J lost 1, with 13 bases in between. CDR3 in amino acids: CASSVRGPGTDTQYF. CDR3 coding DNA: TGTGCCAGTAGTGTGCGGGGGCCAGGCACAGATACGCAGTATTTT.

J is TRBJ1-2 and V is TRBV20-1; tentative D call: TRBD1 (5 bases). V was trimmed by 6 bases and J by 8 bases, leaving 13 bases between them. The CDR3 sequence is 11 residues long. CDR1 DFQATT and CDR2 SNEGSKA come from the germline V gene (reference sequence). The CDR3 region has the DNA TGCAGTGCCGGGCCAGGGCAGGGCTACACCTTC. Translating it yields CSAGPGQGYTF.

This clonotype turned up a few times. The chain links TRBV30 to TRBJ2-3; D gene uncertain. Trimming stripped 1 base from V and 3 bases from J, with 5 bases between. The CDR3 spans 12 residues. Germline values: CDR1 GTSNPN, CDR2 SVGIG (reference sequence). The CDR3 region has the DNA TGTGCCTGGAGTGAAATAACAGATACGCAGTATTTT. Translation: CAWSEITDTQYF. Combining the CDR3 with reference TRBV30 and TRBJ2-3 gives the whole variable domain SQTIHQWPATLVQPVGSPLSLECTVEGTSNPNLYWYRQAAGRGLQLLFYSVGIGQISSEVPQNLSASRPQDRQFILSSKKLLLSDSGFYLCAWSEITDTQYFGPGTRLTVL.

This clonotype came up once. The chain is built from TRBV10-3 and TRBJ2-3; the match to TRBD2 covers 8 bases. Looked up from germline, CDR1 is ENHRY and CDR2 is SYGVKD. V shed 4 bases, J shed 1 base, and the junction held 4 bases outside the gene matches. The CDR3 totals 15 residues. CDR3 sequence reads: CAISVDGGGTDTQYF. The CDR3 DNA reads TGTGCCATCAGTGTAGACGGGGGGGGCACAGATACGCAGTATTTT.

The genes are TRBV20-1 and TRBJ1-1; D perhaps matches TRBD1 (6 bases). Trimming removed 1 base at V and 5 bases at J, with 17 bases between. CDR3 length equals 15 residues. Germline CDR1 is DFQATT and CDR2 is SNEGSKA (reference sequence). This CDR3 is CSARGLGGVKTEAFF. DNA of the CDR3: TGCAGTGCTAGAGGTCTAGGGGGGGTCAAAACTGAAGCTTTCTTT.

This clonotype has a handful of counts. The chain is built from TRBV27 and TRBJ2-7; TRBD2 aligns across 11 bases. The CDR3 totals 15 residues. Germline V lookup: CDR1 MNHEY, CDR2 SMNVEV (reference sequence). V lost 6 bases to trimming and J lost 1 base; unmatched junction nucleotides: 5. The chain's CDR3 is CASRKLAGVSYEQYF. The CDR3 DNA is TGTGCCAGCAGGAAACTAGCGGGAGTTTCCTACGAGCAGTACTTC.

This clonotype was seen a handful of times. The chain has TRBV20-1 and TRBJ1-1, with TRBD1 as a possible D gene (5 bases). Trimming pared 5 bases from V and 4 bases from J, leaving 11 bases between. The germline V gene encodes CDR1 DFQATT and CDR2 SNEGSKA (reference sequence). This CDR3 spans 12 amino acids. In DNA form, the CDR3 reads TGCAGTGCTTCTCAGGGAGCCACTGAAGCTTTCTTT. It is translated as CSASQGATEAFF.